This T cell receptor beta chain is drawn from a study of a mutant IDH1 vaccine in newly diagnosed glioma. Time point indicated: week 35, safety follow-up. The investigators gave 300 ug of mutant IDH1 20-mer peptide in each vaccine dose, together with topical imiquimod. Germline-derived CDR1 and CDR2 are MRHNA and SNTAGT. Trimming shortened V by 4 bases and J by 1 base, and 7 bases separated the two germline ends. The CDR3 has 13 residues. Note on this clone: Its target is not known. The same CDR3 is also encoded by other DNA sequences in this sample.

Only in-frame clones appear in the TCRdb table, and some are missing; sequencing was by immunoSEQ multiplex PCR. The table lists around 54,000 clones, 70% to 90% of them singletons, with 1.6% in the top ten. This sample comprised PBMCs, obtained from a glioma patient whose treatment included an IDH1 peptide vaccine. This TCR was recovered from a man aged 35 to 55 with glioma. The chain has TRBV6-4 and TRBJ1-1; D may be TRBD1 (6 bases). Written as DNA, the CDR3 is TGTGCCAGCAGTGCACAGGGGAACACTGAAGCTTTCTTT. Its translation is CASSAQGNTEAFF.